Below are 26 T cell receptor beta chains sequenced from a single sample in a study of blood T cell repertoires in COVID-19. Assay used: immunoSEQ multiplex PCR; TCRdb lists only in-frame clones, some missing. The sample has about 210,000 clones, approximately 82% seen once. Sequencing used peripheral blood. These receptors all come from a middle-aged woman with acute or convalescent COVID-19.

This clone came up a few times. The genes are TRBV28 and TRBJ2-4; D unresolved. This CDR3 has 12 amino acids. Germline CDR1 reads MDHEN; CDR2 reads SYDVKM. Trimming took off 3 bases at V and 4 bases at J, with 4 bases between the two ends. The CDR3 nucleotides are TGTGCCAGCAGTTTTCCTAAAAACATTCAGTACTTC. The encoded protein is CASSFPKNIQYF.

V usage is TRBV7-6 and J usage is TRBJ2-7; unclear D gene. Trimming removed 4 bases at V and 3 bases at J, with 10 bases between. Germline V lookup: CDR1 SGHVS, CDR2 FNYEAQ. The CDR3 covers 13 residues. DNA for the CDR3: TGTGCCAGCAGCTGGAGCATCTACTACGAGCAGTACTTC. Translated, it gives CASSWSIYYEQYF. Complete variable domain (other parts from reference TRBV7-6 and TRBJ2-7): GAGVSQSPRYKVTKRGQDVALRCDPISGHVSLYWYRQALGQGPEFLTYFNYEAQQDKSGLPNDRFSAERPEGSISTLTIQRTEQRDSAMYRCASSWSIYYEQYFGPGTRLTVT.

J is TRBJ1-2 and V is TRBV5-1, with D unresolved. The CDR3 is 14 amino acids. Trimming took 3 bases from V and 0 from J, leaving 9 bases between them. The V gene's germline CDR1 is SGHRS and CDR2 YFSETQ. CDR3 bases: TGCGCCAGCAGCTCCCCCGGGTCTAACTATGGCTACACCTTC. The encoded protein is CASSSPGSNYGYTF. Complete variable domain (other parts from reference TRBV5-1 and TRBJ1-2): KAGVTQTPRYLIKTRGQQVTLSCSPISGHRSVSWYQQTPGQGLQFLFEYFSETQRNKGNFPGRFSGRQFSNSRSEMNVSTLELGDSALYLCASSSPGSNYGYTFGSGTRLTVV.

This chain uses TRBV7-8 with TRBJ2-5, with 9 bases lining up with TRBD2. V shed 2 bases, J shed 5 bases, and the junction held 9 bases outside the gene matches. CDR3 length: 16 amino acids. The germline gives CDR1 SGHVS, CDR2 FQNEAQ. The chain's CDR3 is CASSLSELAGGETQYF. CDR3 nucleotides: TGTGCCAGCAGCTTATCGGAACTAGCGGGTGGTGAGACCCAGTACTTC.

This chain uses TRBV7-8 with TRBJ1-2, with TRBD1 matching over 9 bases. Germline CDR1 SGHVS, CDR2 FQNEAQ. CDR3 length equals 14 residues. V dropped 5 bases and J dropped 8; count of bases not matched to a gene: 9. CDR3 coding DNA: TGTGCCAGCAGCAACCGGGACAGGGTAAAAGGCTACACCTTC. Translation gives CASSNRDRVKGYTF.

This clone turned up a few times. The genes are TRBV5-5 and TRBJ2-3; tentative D call: TRBD2 (6 bases). The germline gives CDR1 SGHKS, CDR2 YYEKEE (reference sequence). The CDR3 extends over 16 amino acids. V shed 3 bases and J shed 3 bases, with 17 bases lying between them. The CDR3 protein is CASSSQDGGWTDTQYF. Here the CDR3 DNA reads TGTGCCAGCAGCTCTCAGGATGGGGGGTGGACAGATACGCAGTATTTT.

This clone was observed a single time. The rearrangement joins TRBV9 to TRBJ1-1; 7 bases are shared with TRBD1. V lost 0 bases and J lost 3; bases outside the gene matches: 8. The germline gives CDR1 SGDLS, CDR2 YYNGEE. CDR3 length: 16 residues. In DNA form, the CDR3 reads TGTGCCAGCAGCGTAGGGACGACAGGGAGGCACACTGAAGCTTTCTTT. Protein: CASSVGTTGRHTEAFF.

The chain employs TRBV24-1 and TRBJ2-5; TRBD1 agrees at 10 bases. CDR1 KGHDR and CDR2 SFDVKD come from the germline V gene. V was clipped by 3 bases and J by 5 bases; unmatched bases: 5. The CDR3 consists of 15 residues. In DNA, the CDR3 is TGTGCCACCAGTGATCCAGGACAGGGGGGCGAGACCCAGTACTTC. Protein product: CATSDPGQGGETQYF.

The rearrangement uses TRBV18 and TRBJ2-3, with 8 bases aligning to TRBD1. Germline V gives CDR1 KGHSH, CDR2 LQKENI. With V trimmed by 4 bases and J by 1 base, 7 bases remained unmatched. The length of the CDR3 is 16 residues. The CDR3 bases are TGTGCCAGCTCACGCTCCCCGACAGGGGGCACAGATACGCAGTATTTT. It is translated as CASSRSPTGGTDTQYF.

Comment on this clone: Germline is not matched at one junction end, which may reflect a read error. The rearrangement links TRBV7-9 to TRBJ2-1; no clear D gene. This CDR3 has 11 residues. Germline CDR1 and CDR2: SEHNR and FQNEAQ (reference sequence). The CDR3 is CASSSRNGQFF. The CDR3 DNA is TGTGCCAGCAGCTCTAGGAATGGGCAGTTCTTC.

J is TRBJ1-1 and V is TRBV19; TRBD1 is a possible D gene (5 bases). CDR1 is LNHDA, CDR2 SQIVND, per germline (reference sequence). CDR3 length equals 11 residues. The V end lost 4 bases, the J end lost 8 bases, and 8 bases lay between the germline ends. For the CDR3, the DNA is TGTGCCAGTAGTAACCGGGGGGAAGCTTTCTTT. Translated, it gives CASSNRGEAFF.

This chain links TRBV11-2 with TRBJ1-4; D is unresolved. This CDR3 spans 13 amino acids. Germline V gene lookup returns CDR1 SGHAT and CDR2 FQNNGV. Between the trimmed V and J ends, which lost 2 bases and 5 bases, there was a span of 6 bases. Here the CDR3 DNA reads TGTGCCAGCAGCTTAACGGGGAATGAAAAACTGTTTTTT. Translation gives CASSLTGNEKLFF.

The V and J genes are TRBV27 and TRBJ2-5, with 10 bases fitting TRBD2. CDR1 and CDR2 from the germline V gene are MNHEY and SMNVEV (reference sequence). The V and J ends lost 6 bases and 5 bases, in that order; junction bases with no gene match: 12. This CDR3 has 16 amino acids. CDR3 DNA sequence: TGTGCCAGCAGCCCCTTTGGAGCGGGAGGGAGGGAGACCCAGTACTTC. Protein sequence: CASSPFGAGGRETQYF.

The table lists this clone with a few counts. J is TRBJ2-3 and V is TRBV2; 8 bases line up with TRBD2. The CDR3 spans 15 residues. CDR1 is SNHLY and CDR2 is FYNNEI in the germline V gene. V gave up 4 bases and J gave up 3 bases; unmatched junction bases: 6. The CDR3 sequence is CASSGRGGATDTQYF. CDR3 coding DNA: TGTGCCAGCAGTGGACGGGGGGGGGCAACAGATACGCAGTATTTT.

The rearrangement joins TRBV5-1 to TRBJ2-7; 8 positions match TRBD2. This CDR3 region has 14 residues. V shed 3 bases and J 6 bases; nucleotides not matched to a gene: 8. CDR1 is SGHRS, CDR2 YFSETQ, per germline. The CDR3 region has the DNA TGCGCCAGCAGCTGGGTCACGGGAGGGCTCGAGCAGTACTTC. It yields the protein CASSWVTGGLEQYF.

This sequence joins TRBV12-5 and TRBJ2-1, with 14 bases that match TRBD2. After removal of 1 base from V and 12 bases from J, the junction contained 8 bases not matched to a gene. The CDR3 spans 16 residues. CDR1 LGHNT and CDR2 FRNRAP come from the germline V gene. The CDR3 DNA follows: TGTGCTAGTGGTTTGGCCGGACTAGCGGGAGGTATCGCGCAGTTCTTC. Its translation is CASGLAGLAGGIAQFF.

The rearrangement joins TRBV7-6 to TRBJ2-7; unclear D gene. Trimming removed 1 base from V and 2 bases from J, with 6 bases in between. The CDR3 is 13 amino acids. The germline V gene encodes CDR1 SGHVS and CDR2 FNYEAQ. In DNA, the CDR3 is TGTGCCAGCAGCTTAGTGCAGGCCTACGAGCAGTACTTC. This encodes CASSLVQAYEQYF.

V gene TRBV29-1 combines with J gene TRBJ2-7; 9 nucleotides align to TRBD1. The ends lost 6 bases at V and 6 bases at J; junction bases unmatched: 12. The CDR3 is 14 amino acids. CDR1 and CDR2 (germline): SQVTM, ANQGSEA. The CDR3 coding sequence is TGCAGCGTGCCGATTATGGGACAGGGAGGCGAGCAGTACTTC. This translates into CSVPIMGQGGEQYF.

J is TRBJ1-4 and V is TRBV11-2, with 9 bases aligning to TRBD1. The germline V gene encodes CDR1 SGHAT and CDR2 FQNNGV. This CDR3 has 19 amino acids. V lost 5 bases and J lost 8; bases outside the gene matches: 21. DNA for the CDR3: TGTGCCAGCAGCACGACCATCGGGACAGGGACCCCCTTAGGAGAAAAACTGTTTTTT. Its protein is CASSTTIGTGTPLGEKLFF. Full variable domain (missing parts from reference TRBV11-2 and TRBJ1-4): EAGVAQSPRYKIIEKRQSVAFWCNPISGHATLYWYQQILGQGPKLLIQFQNNGVVDDSQLPKDRFSAERLKGVDSTLKIQPAKLEDSAVYLCASSTTIGTGTPLGEKLFFGSGTQLSVL.

The rearrangement uses TRBV5-1 and TRBJ2-3; 9 bases fit TRBD2. The V gene end was trimmed by 2 bases and the J gene end by 4 bases; junction bases not matched to a gene: 14. This CDR3 region has 18 residues. From germline, CDR1 is SGHRS and CDR2 YFSETQ. CDR3 in DNA: TGCGCCAGCAGCTTAAAAGTTGGAGCGGGGGGTAGGTCAGATACGCAGTATTTT. Amino acid sequence: CASSLKVGAGGRSDTQYF.

The V gene is TRBV28, the J gene TRBJ2-2, with D possibly being TRBD2 (5 bases). CDR3 length equals 13 residues. V dropped 7 bases and J dropped 6 bases, with 12 bases sitting between them. Per germline, CDR1 MDHEN and CDR2 SYDVKM. The CDR3 here is CASKPGSSGELFF. The CDR3 region has the DNA TGTGCCAGCAAACCGGGGAGTTCCGGGGAGCTGTTTTTT.

This chain connects TRBV6-5 to TRBJ2-2, with 9 bases aligning to TRBD1. Germline V gene sequence: CDR1 MNHEY, CDR2 SVGAGI. Trimming cost V 11 bases and J 2 bases; bases outside gene matches: 3. This CDR3 region has 13 residues. CDR3 region: CAAQGANTGELFF. The CDR3 region has the DNA TGTGCCGCACAGGGGGCCAACACCGGGGAGCTGTTTTTT.

The chain joins TRBV19 to TRBJ1-5; 8 bases map to TRBD1. V shed 7 bases and J 0 bases; nucleotides not matched to a gene: 8. This CDR3 has 16 amino acids. Per germline, CDR1 LNHDA and CDR2 SQIVND (reference sequence). CDR3 loop: CASTTDRDYSNQPQHF. The DNA for the CDR3 is TGTGCCAGTACCACGGACAGGGACTATAGCAATCAGCCCCAGCATTTT.

The genes are TRBV5-1 and TRBJ2-7, with a weak D call TRBD1 (6 bases). The length of the CDR3 is 13 residues. Germline assignment: CDR1 SGHRS and CDR2 YFSETQ. V dropped 3 bases and J dropped 2 bases, with 9 bases sitting between them. The CDR3 region has the DNA TGCGCCAGCAGCTCGAGGGACACCTACGAGCAGTACTTC. Translation: CASSSRDTYEQYF.

The chain uses TRBV7-6 and TRBJ2-2; perhaps TRBD2 as D (6 bases). Per the germline V gene, CDR1 is SGHVS and CDR2 is FNYEAQ. The V and J ends lost 8 bases and 5 bases respectively, with 18 bases between them. This CDR3 region has 15 residues. This CDR3 is CASGGIQGGTGELFF. Written as DNA, the CDR3 is TGTGCCAGCGGGGGAATCCAGGGAGGAACCGGGGAGCTGTTTTTT.

The chain is built from TRBV10-3 and TRBJ2-7, with TRBD2 as a possible D gene (6 bases). The CDR3 runs to 11 residues. Germline assignment: CDR1 ENHRY and CDR2 SYGVKD. Written as DNA, the CDR3 is TGTGGCGCCGGGGGAGCCTACGAGCAGTACTTC. It specifies CGAGGAYEQYF.